The 3 T cell receptor beta chains presented below share a single source sample, sequenced in a study of T cells after yellow fever vaccination. TCRdb re-called the 5' RACE reads through MiXCR, storing one row per CDR3 protein. The table includes about 550,000 distinct CDR3 sequences, roughly 19% detected once. Material: PBMCs, obtained 15 days after the yellow fever booster vaccination. The receptor set was obtained from a man younger than 40 who received the YFV17D yellow fever vaccine.

This sequence joins TRBV7-2 and TRBJ2-3, with TRBD2 matching over 8 bases. The CDR3 has 15 amino acids. V lost 5 bases to trimming and J lost 2 bases; unmatched junction nucleotides: 6. The germline gives CDR1 SGHTA, CDR2 FQGNSA. This chain's CDR3 is CASSTATSATDTQYF. The CDR3 DNA follows: TGTGCCAGCAGCACCGCGACTAGCGCCACAGATACGCAGTATTTT.

This clonotype has a handful of counts. The J gene is TRBJ1-6, the V gene TRBV28, with 7 bases that match TRBD1. With V trimmed by 10 bases and J by 9 bases, 9 bases remained unmatched. Germline V lookup: CDR1 MDHEN, CDR2 SYDVKM. The CDR3 has 13 amino acids. CDR3 bases: TGTGCCACCGACCGACAGGGTGGTTCACCCCTCCACTTT. It yields the protein CATDRQGGSPLHF.

This chain links TRBV25-1 with TRBJ2-1; possible D gene TRBD2, 6 bases. Trimming took 5 bases from V and 6 from J, leaving 17 bases between them. The germline CDR1 and CDR2 sequences are MGHDK and SYGVNS. The CDR3 covers 15 residues. The CDR3 reads CASSWRGYTANEQFF. The CDR3 nucleotides are TGTGCCAGCAGTTGGCGGGGCTATACCGCCAATGAGCAGTTCTTC. Drawing the rest from reference TRBV25-1 and TRBJ2-1, the complete variable domain is EADIYQTPRYLVIGTGKKITLECSQTMGHDKMYWYQQDPGMELHLIHYSYGVNSTEKGDLSSESTVSRIRTEHFPLTLESARPSHTSQYLCASSWRGYTANEQFFGPGTRLTVL.